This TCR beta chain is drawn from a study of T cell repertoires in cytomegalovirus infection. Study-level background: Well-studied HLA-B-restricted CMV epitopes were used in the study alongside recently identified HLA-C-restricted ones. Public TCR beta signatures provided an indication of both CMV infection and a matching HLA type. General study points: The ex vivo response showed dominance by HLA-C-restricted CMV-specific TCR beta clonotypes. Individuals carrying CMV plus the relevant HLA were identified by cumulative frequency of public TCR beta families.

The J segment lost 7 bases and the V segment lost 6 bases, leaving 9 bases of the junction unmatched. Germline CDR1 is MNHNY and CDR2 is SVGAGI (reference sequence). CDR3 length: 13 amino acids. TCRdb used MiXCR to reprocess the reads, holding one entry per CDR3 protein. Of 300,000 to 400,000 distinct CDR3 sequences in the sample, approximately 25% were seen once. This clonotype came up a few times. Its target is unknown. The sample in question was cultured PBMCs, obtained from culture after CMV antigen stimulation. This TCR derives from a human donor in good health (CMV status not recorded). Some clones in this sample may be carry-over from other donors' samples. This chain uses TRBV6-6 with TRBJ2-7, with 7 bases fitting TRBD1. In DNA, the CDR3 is TGTGCCAGCAGACTAACAGGGGTGGGGGAGCAGTACTTC. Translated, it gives CASRLTGVGEQYF.